This TCR beta chain came from a study of T cell repertoires in cytomegalovirus infection. The CDR3 runs 20 residues. The ends were cut back, 3 bases at V and 0 bases at J, with 24 bases in the middle. CDR1 is LNHDA, CDR2 SQIVND, per germline (reference sequence). This clonotype was counted a few times. TCRdb used MiXCR to reprocess the reads, holding one entry per CDR3 protein. Among around 740,000 distinct CDR3 sequences listed, 35% to 45% were seen once. This chain joins TRBV19 and TRBJ2-1; D is perhaps TRBD1 or TRBD2 (5 bases each). This receptor was identified in a human donor in good health (CMV status not recorded). Some clones in this sample may be carry-over from other donors' samples. Material: PBMCs. CDR3 coding DNA: TGTGCCAGTAGTATCGGACAAGGATTGGGACGGCGAAACTCCTACAATGAGCAGTTCTTC. It translates to CASSIGQGLGRRNSYNEQFF.